These 7 T cell receptor beta chains came from one sample sequenced in a study of T cell repertoires in cytomegalovirus infection. TCRdb recomputed calls from the reads with MiXCR, one row per CDR3 protein. This table holds some 590,000 distinct CDR3 sequences, around two fifths found once. No antigen has been assigned to these receptors. Source: cultured PBMCs, taken from culture after CMV antigen stimulation. The receptors were sampled from a human donor in good health (CMV status not recorded). Some clones in this sample may be carry-over from other donors' samples.

This clonotype was found a few times. The CDR3 DNA reads as TGCGCCAGCAGCCAACTCCGGGACCCAACAGATACGCAGTATTTT. As protein: CASSQLRDPTDTQYF. The chain is built from TRBV4-3 and TRBJ2-3; D is perhaps TRBD1 or TRBD2 (5 bases each). Trimming took 2 bases from V and 3 from J, leaving 12 bases between them. CDR3 length equals 15 residues. CDR1 and CDR2 (germline): LGHNA, YSLEER.

The chain combines TRBV27 with TRBJ2-2; D not resolved. V lost 6 bases and J lost 3, with 8 bases in between. Germline CDR1 and CDR2: MNHEY and SMNVEV (reference sequence). The CDR3 extends over 13 amino acids. CDR3 sequence: CASSLPYTGELFF. DNA of the CDR3: TGTGCCAGCAGCCTACCATACACCGGGGAGCTGTTTTTT.

This chain connects TRBV18 to TRBJ2-7; 9 nucleotides match TRBD2. This CDR3 spans 15 amino acids. The ends lost 3 bases at V and 3 bases at J; junction bases unmatched: 6. The germline gives CDR1 KGHSH, CDR2 LQKENI. The CDR3 spells CASSPGAGGNYEQYF. As DNA, the CDR3 is TGTGCCAGCTCACCGGGGGCGGGAGGGAACTACGAGCAGTACTTC.

The chain uses TRBV19 and TRBJ2-3; either TRBD1 or TRBD2 may fit D (6 bases each). The CDR3 spans 12 residues. Trimming removed 7 bases from V and 10 bases from J, with 15 bases in between. CDR1 and CDR2 from the germline V gene are LNHDA and SQIVND (reference sequence). Written as DNA, the CDR3 is TGTGCCAGTAAGGGGGAGGTAGGGGCGCAGTATTTT. This gives the protein CASKGEVGAQYF.

The table lists this clonotype with a few counts. V usage is TRBV6-1 and J usage is TRBJ1-1; D uncertain. The CDR3 is 13 residues long. CDR1 is MNHNS and CDR2 is SASEGT in the germline V gene. Trimming took off 6 bases at V and 10 bases at J, with 18 bases between the two ends. The CDR3: CASRILRAAGAFF. In nucleotides, the CDR3 is TGTGCCAGCAGGATTCTCCGGGCGGCGGGAGCTTTCTTT.

This clonotype was found a few times. V is TRBV5-4 and J is TRBJ1-3, with 7 bases fitting TRBD1. The germline V gene encodes CDR1 SGHNT and CDR2 YYREEE (reference sequence). The V segment lost 0 bases and the J segment 6 bases; nucleotides outside the gene matches: 6. This CDR3 has 15 amino acids. The CDR3 coding sequence is TGTGCCAGCAGCTTGGGACAGGGTGGGCCAAACACCATATATTTT. Translating gives CASSLGQGGPNTIYF. Looking up the rest from reference TRBV5-4 and TRBJ1-3 gives the full variable domain: ETGVTQSPTHLIKTRGQQVTLRCSSQSGHNTVSWYQQALGQGPQFIFQYYREEENGRGNFPPRFSGLQFPNYSSELNVNALELDDSALYLCASSLGQGGPNTIYFGEGSWLTVV.

The J gene is TRBJ2-5, the V gene TRBV11-2; D possibly uses TRBD1 or TRBD2 (6 bases each). The CDR3 is 18 amino acids. Germline V gene sequence: CDR1 SGHAT, CDR2 FQNNGV. V lost 5 bases and J lost 2, with 24 bases in between. The CDR3 nucleotides are TGTGCCAGCAGCGCCCCGGCCGGGGGCGGCGGCCTTCAAGAGACCCAGTACTTC. Translated, it gives CASSAPAGGGGLQETQYF.